Presented here are 10 T cell receptor beta chains from one specimen sequenced in a study of vaccination and CD4 T cells after COVID-19. Cultured CD4+ T-cell DNA underwent Oncomine TCR Beta short-read sequencing. TCRdb re-derived calls from the PCR reads in MiXCR, one entry per CDR3 protein. The table includes about 13,000 distinct CDR3 sequences, around 55% detected once. Which antigens these TCRs recognize remains unknown. Specified treatment: approximately 11-day PBMC culture with coronavirus spike peptide pools or control peptides (ViraFEST assay). Source material: CD4+ T cells from blood, cultured in vitro. The receptor source for this set is a human donor who had recovered from COVID-19.

The V call is TRBV6-1, the J call TRBJ2-5, with D uncertain. The V and J ends lost 2 bases and 5 bases respectively, with 6 bases between them. This CDR3 has 12 residues. Germline V CDR1 and CDR2: MNHNS, SASEGT. The DNA of the CDR3 is TGTGCCAGCAGTGAATCTCGGGAGACCCAGTACTTC. The encoded protein is CASSESRETQYF.

This clonotype occurred a few times. The genes are TRBV7-9 and TRBJ2-3; 11 nucleotides align to TRBD1. The J segment lost 4 bases and the V segment lost 1 base, leaving 4 bases of the junction unmatched. The CDR3 loop spans 16 amino acids. In germline, CDR1 is SEHNR, CDR2 FQNEAQ (reference sequence). The CDR3 reads CASSLGTGGEADTQYF. CDR3 nucleotides: TGTGCCAGCAGCTTAGGGACAGGGGGCGAAGCAGATACGCAGTATTTT.

The chain recombines TRBV28 with TRBJ1-1; D remains ambiguous. V lost 2 bases to trimming and J lost 7 bases, with 11 bases between them. The CDR3 is made up of 13 amino acids. Germline CDR1 reads MDHEN; CDR2 reads SYDVKM. The CDR3 DNA reads as TGTGCCAGCAGTTTACCCGCCGGGGTTGAAGCTTTCTTT. Translated, it gives CASSLPAGVEAFF.

V is TRBV7-2 and J is TRBJ2-6; 9 bases agree with TRBD1. The CDR3 extends over 20 amino acids. Trimming took 0 bases from V and 1 from J; bases not matched to a gene: 10. Germline CDR1 is SGHTA and CDR2 is FQGNSA. In DNA, the CDR3 is TGTGCCAGCAGCTTAGCGGATGGGAGACAGGGGGGTTCTGGGGCCAACGTCCTGACTTTC. Amino acid sequence: CASSLADGRQGGSGANVLTF.

V gene TRBV20-1 combines with J gene TRBJ2-2; tentative D call: TRBD2 (6 bases). V lost 5 bases to trimming and J lost 5 bases, with 18 bases between them. The CDR3 is 15 residues long. Germline V gives CDR1 DFQATT, CDR2 SNEGSKA (reference sequence). The CDR3 nucleotides read TGCAGTGCTGGAGGGGACTTCCTAAATACCGGGGAGCTGTTTTTT. Its protein product is CSAGGDFLNTGELFF.

Only a few counts were recorded for this clonotype. The genes are TRBV2 and TRBJ1-5; TRBD1 aligns across 7 bases. V shed 8 bases, J shed 4 bases, and the junction held 8 bases outside the gene matches. Germline V lookup: CDR1 SNHLY, CDR2 FYNNEI. The CDR3 has 14 amino acids. The CDR3, as DNA: TGTGCCAGCCACGGGACAGAGATTAATCAGCCCCAGCATTTT. Translation: CASHGTEINQPQHF.

The chain joins TRBV6-2 or TRBV6-3 to TRBJ1-5, with D maybe TRBD1 (6 bases). V was trimmed by 3 bases and J by 9 bases, leaving 15 bases between them. CDR1 MNHEY and CDR2 SVGEGT come from the germline V gene. CDR3 length equals 14 residues. The CDR3 protein is CASSYLRGIRPQHF. The CDR3 DNA is TGTGCCAGCAGTTATCTCAGGGGCATTCGGCCCCAGCATTTT.

The V and J genes are TRBV2 and TRBJ2-7; 9 bases fit TRBD1. Germline V gene sequence: CDR1 SNHLY, CDR2 FYNNEI. The CDR3 sequence is 16 residues long. V dropped 5 bases and J dropped 0; count of bases not matched to a gene: 8. The CDR3 protein is CASSYTGGLISYEQYF. CDR3 DNA sequence: TGTGCCAGCAGTTACACAGGGGGCCTTATCTCCTACGAGCAGTACTTC. Looking up the rest from reference TRBV2 and TRBJ2-7 gives the full variable domain: EPEVTQTPSHQVTQMGQEVILRCVPISNHLYFYWYRQILGQKVEFLVSFYNNEISEKSEIFDDQFSVERPDGSNFTLKIRSTKLEDSAMYFCASSYTGGLISYEQYFGPGTRLTVT.

This clonotype is classed as medium-sized. The chain employs TRBV6-2 or TRBV6-3 and TRBJ2-7; TRBD2 matches at 7 bases. V lost 8 bases and J lost 7; bases outside the gene matches: 11. This CDR3 spans 13 amino acids. Germline V CDR1 and CDR2: MNHEY, SVGEGT. As DNA, the CDR3 is TGTGCCAGCCGGGACTACCAATCCTCTGAGCAGTACTTC. Residues: CASRDYQSSEQYF.

The chain is built from TRBV5-1 and TRBJ2-3; 8 bases line up with TRBD2. The CDR3 extends over 16 amino acids. The V and J ends lost 0 bases and 1 base, in that order; junction bases with no gene match: 4. Germline loops: CDR1 SGHRS, CDR2 YFSETQ. The CDR3, as DNA: TGCGCCAGCAGCTTGGTGTCACTAGCGGGCACAGATACGCAGTATTTT. It codes for CASSLVSLAGTDTQYF.